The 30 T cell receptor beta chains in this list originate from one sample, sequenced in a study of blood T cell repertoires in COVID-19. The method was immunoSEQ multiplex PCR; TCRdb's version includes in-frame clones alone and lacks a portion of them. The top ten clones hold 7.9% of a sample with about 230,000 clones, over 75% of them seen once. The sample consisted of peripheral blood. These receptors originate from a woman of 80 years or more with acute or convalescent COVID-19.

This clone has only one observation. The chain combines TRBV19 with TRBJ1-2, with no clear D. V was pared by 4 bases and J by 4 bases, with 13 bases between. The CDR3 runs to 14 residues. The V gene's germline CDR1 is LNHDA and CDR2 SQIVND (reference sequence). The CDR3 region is CASSTPRGSYGYTF. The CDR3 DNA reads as TGTGCCAGTAGTACGCCTCGGGGTAGCTATGGCTACACCTTC.

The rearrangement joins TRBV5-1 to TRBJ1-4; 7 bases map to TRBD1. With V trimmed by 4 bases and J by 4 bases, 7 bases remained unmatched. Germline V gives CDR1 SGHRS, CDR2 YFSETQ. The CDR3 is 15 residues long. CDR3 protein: CASSLGQISNEKLFF. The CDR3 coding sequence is TGCGCCAGCAGCCTGGGACAGATTAGTAATGAAAAACTGTTTTTT.

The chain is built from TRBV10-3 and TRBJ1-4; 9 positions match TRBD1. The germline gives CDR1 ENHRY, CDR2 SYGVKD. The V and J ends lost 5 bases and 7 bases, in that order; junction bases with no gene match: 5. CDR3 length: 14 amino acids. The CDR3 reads CAISWTGDLEKLFF. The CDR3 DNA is TGTGCCATCAGTTGGACAGGGGACCTTGAAAAACTGTTTTTT.

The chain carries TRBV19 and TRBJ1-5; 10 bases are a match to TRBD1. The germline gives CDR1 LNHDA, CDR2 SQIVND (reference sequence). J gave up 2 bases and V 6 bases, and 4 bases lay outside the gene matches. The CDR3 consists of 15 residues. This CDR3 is CASSPDRGGNQPQHF. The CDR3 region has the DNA TGTGCCAGTAGCCCGGACAGGGGGGGCAATCAGCCCCAGCATTTT. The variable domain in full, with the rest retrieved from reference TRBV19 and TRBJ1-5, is DGGITQSPKYLFRKEGQNVTLSCEQNLNHDAMYWYRQDPGQGLRLIYYSQIVNDFQKGDIAEGYSVSREKKESFPLTVTSAQKNPTAFYLCASSPDRGGNQPQHFGDGTRLSIL.

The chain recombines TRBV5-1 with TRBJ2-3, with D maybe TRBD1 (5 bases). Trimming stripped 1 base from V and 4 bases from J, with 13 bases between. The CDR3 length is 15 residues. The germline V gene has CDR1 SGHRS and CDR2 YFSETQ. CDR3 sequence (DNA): TGCGCCAGCAGCTTGAACGGCAGGGATCCAGATACGCAGTATTTT. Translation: CASSLNGRDPDTQYF.

The CDR3 region has the DNA TGCGCCAGCAGCTTCAGAGGACTAGCGGGAAATACCGGGGAGCTGTTTTTT. Translation gives CASSFRGLAGNTGELFF. The V gene is TRBV5-1, the J gene TRBJ2-2, with 12 bases that match TRBD2. The CDR3 is 17 amino acids. Germline V gene lookup returns CDR1 SGHRS and CDR2 YFSETQ. J was trimmed by 5 bases and V by 2 bases; bases with no gene match: 7.

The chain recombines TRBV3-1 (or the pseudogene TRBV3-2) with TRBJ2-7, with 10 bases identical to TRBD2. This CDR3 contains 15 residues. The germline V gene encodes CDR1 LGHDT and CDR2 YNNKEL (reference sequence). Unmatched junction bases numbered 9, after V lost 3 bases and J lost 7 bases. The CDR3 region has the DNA TGTGCCAGCAGCCAGGACACTAGCGGGGTTAGGGAGCAGTACTTC. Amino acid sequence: CASSQDTSGVREQYF.

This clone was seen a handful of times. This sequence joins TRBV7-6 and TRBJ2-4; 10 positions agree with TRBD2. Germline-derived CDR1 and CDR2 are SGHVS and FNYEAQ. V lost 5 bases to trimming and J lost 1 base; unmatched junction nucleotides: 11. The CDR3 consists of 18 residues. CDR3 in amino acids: CASSPGPFSGRAKNIQYF. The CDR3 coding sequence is TGTGCCAGCAGCCCAGGCCCCTTTAGCGGGAGGGCCAAAAACATTCAGTACTTC.

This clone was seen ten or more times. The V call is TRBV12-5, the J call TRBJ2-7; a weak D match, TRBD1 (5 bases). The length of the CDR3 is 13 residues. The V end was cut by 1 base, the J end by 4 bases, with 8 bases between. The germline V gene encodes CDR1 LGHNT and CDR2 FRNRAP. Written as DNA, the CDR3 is TGTGCTAGTGGTTTGGACAGGTTTTACGAGCAGTACTTC. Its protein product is CASGLDRFYEQYF.

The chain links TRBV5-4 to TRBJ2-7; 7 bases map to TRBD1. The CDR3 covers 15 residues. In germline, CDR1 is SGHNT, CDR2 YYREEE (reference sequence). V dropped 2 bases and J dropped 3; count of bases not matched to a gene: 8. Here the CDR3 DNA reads TGTGCCAGCAGCTTAGGACAGGCCTCCGTCTACGAGCAGTACTTC. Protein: CASSLGQASVYEQYF.

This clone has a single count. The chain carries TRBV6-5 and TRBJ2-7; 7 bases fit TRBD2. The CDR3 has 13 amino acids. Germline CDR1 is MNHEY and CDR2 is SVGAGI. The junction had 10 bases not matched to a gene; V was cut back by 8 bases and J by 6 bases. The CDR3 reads CASEKRDLGEQYF. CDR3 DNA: TGTGCCAGCGAAAAGCGGGACCTAGGCGAGCAGTACTTC.

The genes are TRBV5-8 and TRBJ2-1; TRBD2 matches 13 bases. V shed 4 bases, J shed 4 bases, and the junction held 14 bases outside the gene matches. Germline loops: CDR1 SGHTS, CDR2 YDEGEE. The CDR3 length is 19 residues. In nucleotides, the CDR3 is TGTGCCAGCAGCCACACCTTCGGACTAGCGGGGGCCAATTACAATGAGCAGTTCTTC. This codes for CASSHTFGLAGANYNEQFF.

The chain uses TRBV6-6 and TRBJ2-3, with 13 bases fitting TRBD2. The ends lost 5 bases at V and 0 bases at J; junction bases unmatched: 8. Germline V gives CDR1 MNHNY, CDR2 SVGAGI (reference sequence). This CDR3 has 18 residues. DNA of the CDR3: TGTGCCAGCAGTCAAACTAGCGGGGGGGACCCTAGCACAGATACGCAGTATTTT. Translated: CASSQTSGGDPSTDTQYF.

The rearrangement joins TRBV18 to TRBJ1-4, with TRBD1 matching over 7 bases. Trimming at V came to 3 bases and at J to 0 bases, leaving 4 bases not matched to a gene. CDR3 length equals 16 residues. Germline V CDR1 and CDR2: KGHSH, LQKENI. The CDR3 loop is CASSPTGPATNEKLFF. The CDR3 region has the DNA TGTGCCAGCTCACCGACAGGGCCTGCAACTAATGAAAAACTGTTTTTT.

This CDR3 is CSVITGSQYF. The CDR3 DNA sequence: TGCAGTGTTATCACAGGGTCGCAGTATTTT. This rearrangement joins TRBV20-1 to TRBJ2-3; D may be TRBD1 (6 bases). Germline V lookup: CDR1 DFQATT, CDR2 SNEGSKA (reference sequence). The V and J ends lost 7 bases and 10 bases respectively, with 12 bases between them. This CDR3 is 10 amino acids long.

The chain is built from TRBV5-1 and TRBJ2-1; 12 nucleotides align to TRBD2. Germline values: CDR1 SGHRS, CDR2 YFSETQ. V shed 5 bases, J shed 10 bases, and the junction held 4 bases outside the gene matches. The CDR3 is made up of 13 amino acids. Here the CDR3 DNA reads TGCGCCAGCAGGCCCGGGACTAGCGGGGAGCAGTTCTTC. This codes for CASRPGTSGEQFF.

In nucleotides, the CDR3 is TGTGCCAGCACCGACACCGGGACTAGCGGGAAGTGGCAGTATTTT. It codes for CASTDTGTSGKWQYF. The chain carries TRBV6-5 and TRBJ2-3; 13 positions agree with TRBD2. Germline CDR1 MNHEY, CDR2 SVGAGI. V dropped 7 bases and J dropped 11; count of bases not matched to a gene: 12. This CDR3 is 15 amino acids long.

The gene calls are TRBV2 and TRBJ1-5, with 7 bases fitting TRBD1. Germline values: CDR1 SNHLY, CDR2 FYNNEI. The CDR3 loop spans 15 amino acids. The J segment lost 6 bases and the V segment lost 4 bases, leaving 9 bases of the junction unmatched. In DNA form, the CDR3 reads TGTGCCAGCAGTGGCCCGACAGGGTTCGGTCAGCCCCAGCATTTT. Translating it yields CASSGPTGFGQPQHF.

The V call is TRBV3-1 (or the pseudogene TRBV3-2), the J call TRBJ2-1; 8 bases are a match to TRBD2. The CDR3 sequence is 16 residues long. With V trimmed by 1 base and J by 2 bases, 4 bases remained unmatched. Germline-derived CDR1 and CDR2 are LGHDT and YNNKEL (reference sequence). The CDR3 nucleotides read TGTGCCAGCAGCCAAGTAATAGCGGGGACCTACAATGAGCAGTTCTTC. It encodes CASSQVIAGTYNEQFF.

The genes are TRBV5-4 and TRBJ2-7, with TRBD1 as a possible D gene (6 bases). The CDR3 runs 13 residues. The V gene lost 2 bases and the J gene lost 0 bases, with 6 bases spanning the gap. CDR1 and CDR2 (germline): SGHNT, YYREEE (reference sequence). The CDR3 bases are TGTGCCAGCAGCTTACAGGGCTCCTACGAGCAGTACTTC. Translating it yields CASSLQGSYEQYF. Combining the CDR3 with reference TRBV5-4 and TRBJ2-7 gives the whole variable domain ETGVTQSPTHLIKTRGQQVTLRCSSQSGHNTVSWYQQALGQGPQFIFQYYREEENGRGNFPPRFSGLQFPNYSSELNVNALELDDSALYLCASSLQGSYEQYFGPGTRLTVT.

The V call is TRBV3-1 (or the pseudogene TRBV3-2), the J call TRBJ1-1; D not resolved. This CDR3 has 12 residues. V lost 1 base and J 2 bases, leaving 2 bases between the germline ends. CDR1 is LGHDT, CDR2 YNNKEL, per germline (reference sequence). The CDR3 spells CASSQVNTEAFF. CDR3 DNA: TGTGCCAGCAGCCAAGTAAACACTGAAGCTTTCTTT.

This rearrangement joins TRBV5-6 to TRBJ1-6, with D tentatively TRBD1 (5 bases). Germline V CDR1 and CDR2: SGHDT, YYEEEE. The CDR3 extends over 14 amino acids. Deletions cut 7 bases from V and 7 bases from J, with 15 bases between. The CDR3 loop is CASAQRGWNSPLHF. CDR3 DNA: TGTGCCAGCGCCCAAAGGGGTTGGAATTCACCCCTCCACTTT.

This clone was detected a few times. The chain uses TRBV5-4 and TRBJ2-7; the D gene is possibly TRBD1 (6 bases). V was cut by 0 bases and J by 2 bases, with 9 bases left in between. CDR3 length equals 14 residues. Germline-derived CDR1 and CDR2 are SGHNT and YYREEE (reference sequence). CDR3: CASSLAGQTYEQYF. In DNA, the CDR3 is TGTGCCAGCAGCTTGGCTGGACAGACCTACGAGCAGTACTTC.

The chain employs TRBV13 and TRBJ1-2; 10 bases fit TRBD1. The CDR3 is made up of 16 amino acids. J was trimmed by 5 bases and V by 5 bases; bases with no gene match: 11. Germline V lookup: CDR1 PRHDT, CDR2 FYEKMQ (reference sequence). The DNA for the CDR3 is TGTGCCAGCAGCACGAACCCGACAGGGGGCGGTTATGGCTACACCTTC. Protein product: CASSTNPTGGGYGYTF.

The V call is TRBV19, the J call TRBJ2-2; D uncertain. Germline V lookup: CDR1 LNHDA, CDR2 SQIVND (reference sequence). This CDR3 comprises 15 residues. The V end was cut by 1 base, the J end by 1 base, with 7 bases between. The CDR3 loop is CASSIAAGNTGELFF. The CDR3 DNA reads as TGTGCCAGTAGTATAGCAGCAGGGAACACCGGGGAGCTGTTTTTT. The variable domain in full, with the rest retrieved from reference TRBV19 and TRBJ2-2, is DGGITQSPKYLFRKEGQNVTLSCEQNLNHDAMYWYRQDPGQGLRLIYYSQIVNDFQKGDIAEGYSVSREKKESFPLTVTSAQKNPTAFYLCASSIAAGNTGELFFGEGSRLTVL.

The CDR3 sequence: CASGRTRQETQYF. In DNA, the CDR3 is TGTGCCAGCGGTCGGACACGCCAAGAGACCCAGTACTTC. The chain carries TRBV6-5 and TRBJ2-5; perhaps TRBD1 as D (5 bases). Germline-derived CDR1 and CDR2 are MNHEY and SVGAGI. V was pared by 8 bases and J by 1 base, with 11 bases between. The CDR3 length is 13 residues.

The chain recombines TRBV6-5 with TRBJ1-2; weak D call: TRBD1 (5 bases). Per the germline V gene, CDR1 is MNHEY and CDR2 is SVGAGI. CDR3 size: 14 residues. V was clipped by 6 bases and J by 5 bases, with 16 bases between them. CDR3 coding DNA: TGTGCCAGCAGGGATTTAGGGGTCTTGTATGGCTACACCTTC. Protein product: CASRDLGVLYGYTF.

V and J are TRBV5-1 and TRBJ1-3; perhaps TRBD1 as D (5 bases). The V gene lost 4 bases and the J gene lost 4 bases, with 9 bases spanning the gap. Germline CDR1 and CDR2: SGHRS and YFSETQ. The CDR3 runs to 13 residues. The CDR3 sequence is CASSPDNGNTIYF. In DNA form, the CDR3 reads TGCGCCAGCAGCCCGGACAACGGAAACACCATATATTTT.

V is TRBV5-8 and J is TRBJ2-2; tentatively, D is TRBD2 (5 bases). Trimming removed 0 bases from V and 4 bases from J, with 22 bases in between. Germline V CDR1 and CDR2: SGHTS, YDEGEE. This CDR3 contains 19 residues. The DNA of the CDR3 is TGTGCCAGCAGCTTGGACTTGCTGTTGGGAGCAAGGATCACCGGGGAGCTGTTTTTT. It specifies CASSLDLLLGARITGELFF.

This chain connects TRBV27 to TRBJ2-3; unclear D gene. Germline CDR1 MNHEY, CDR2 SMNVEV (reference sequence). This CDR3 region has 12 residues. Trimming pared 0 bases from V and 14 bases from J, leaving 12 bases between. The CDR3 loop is CASSLSGSRRYF. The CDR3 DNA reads TGTGCCAGCAGTTTATCCGGGTCCCGGAGGTATTTT.